This paragraph reports one TCR beta chain. The source of the sample is a study of shared clonotypes between healthy human individuals. Naive CD8 cells comprised CD45RO-negative, CCR7-positively selected cells, excluding terminally differentiated effector memory CD45RA+ cells. Profiled with immunoSEQ multiplex PCR; TCRdb holds only in-frame clones, not every one. This sample has just over 2,000,000 clones, with about 95% found just once. The length of the CDR3 is 16 residues. The V gene's germline CDR1 is SGHTA and CDR2 FQGNSA. J lost 1 base, V lost 3 bases, and 6 bases had no gene match. The rearrangement joins TRBV7-2 to TRBJ2-7; 10 nucleotides align to TRBD2. Sequences were obtained from naive CD8+ T cells sorted from blood. The sequence came from a man aged 18-30 years in good health. The CDR3 loop is CASSFPLAGESYEQYF. The CDR3, as DNA: TGTGCCAGCAGCTTTCCCCTAGCGGGGGAGTCCTACGAGCAGTACTTC.